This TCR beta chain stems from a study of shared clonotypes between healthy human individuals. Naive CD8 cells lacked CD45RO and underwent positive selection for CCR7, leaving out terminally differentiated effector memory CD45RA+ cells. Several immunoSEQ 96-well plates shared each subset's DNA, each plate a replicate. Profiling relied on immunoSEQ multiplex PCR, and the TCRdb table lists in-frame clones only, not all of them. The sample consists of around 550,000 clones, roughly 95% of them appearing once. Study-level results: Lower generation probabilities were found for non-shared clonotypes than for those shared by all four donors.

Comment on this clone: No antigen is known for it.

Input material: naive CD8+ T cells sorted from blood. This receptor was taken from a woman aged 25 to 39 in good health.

The CDR3 protein is CASSYGTSNEQFF. The CDR3 bases are TGTGCCAGCAGTTATGGGACTAGCAATGAGCAGTTCTTC. The V gene is TRBV27, the J gene TRBJ2-1, with 8 positions matching TRBD2. V shed 4 bases and J 6 bases; nucleotides not matched to a gene: 2. CDR1 and CDR2 (germline): MNHEY, SMNVEV (reference sequence). The CDR3 loop spans 13 amino acids.